Below are 20 T cell receptor beta chains sequenced from a single sample in a study of response to subunit inactivated influenza vaccine. TCRdb independently ran MiXCR on the RT-PCR reads; one entry per CDR3 protein. This table holds hundreds of thousands of distinct CDR3 sequences, roughly 12% found once. This same sample was also part of a study on T cells expressing NK-cell markers. That paper adds: TCR beta libraries carry UMIs added by 5'RACE template switching.

Material: PBMCs from blood, obtained on the day of vaccination. Receptors were obtained from a man between 45 and 60 years old who received an inactivated influenza vaccine.

The table lists this clonotype with many counts. The chain has TRBV4-2 and TRBJ2-1; 9 bases match TRBD2. CDR3 length: 16 amino acids. V dropped 5 bases and J dropped 2; count of bases not matched to a gene: 7. Looked up from germline, CDR1 is LGHNA and CDR2 is YNFKEQ. The CDR3: CASSIAGEEAYNEQFF. In nucleotides, the CDR3 is TGTGCCAGCAGCATAGCGGGAGAGGAGGCCTACAATGAGCAGTTCTTC.

The chain carries TRBV5-1 and TRBJ2-1; D remains unclear. The CDR3 has 12 amino acids. The germline V and J ends were trimmed by 4 bases and 12 bases, with 14 bases remaining between them. The germline gives CDR1 SGHRS, CDR2 YFSETQ. In nucleotides, the CDR3 is TGCGCCAGCAGCCCCGGAACCTCCGGGCAGTTCTTC. Protein product: CASSPGTSGQFF.

This clonotype has only a few counts. This chain links TRBV7-9 with TRBJ1-2; possibly TRBD1 for D (5 bases). Trimming pared 0 bases from V and 9 bases from J, leaving 11 bases between. The CDR3 covers 13 residues. Germline CDR1 is SEHNR and CDR2 is FQNEAQ (reference sequence). CDR3 sequence (DNA): TGTGCCAGCAGCTTAGCGGGGGGGGTCCGCTACACCTTC. The encoded protein is CASSLAGGVRYTF. Using reference TRBV7-9 and TRBJ1-2 for the parts outside the CDR3, the full variable domain is DTGVSQNPRHKITKRGQNVTFRCDPISEHNRLYWYRQTLGQGPEFLTYFQNEAQLEKSRLLSDRFSAERPKGSFSTLEIQRTEQGDSAMYLCASSLAGGVRYTFGSGTRLTVV.

This clonotype was detected a few times. Given a much more abundant clone one base away, this may be a read error. The V and J genes are TRBV7-2 and TRBJ2-3, with D unresolved. V was clipped by 2 bases and J by 4 bases, with 4 bases between them. Germline V gene sequence: CDR1 SGHTA, CDR2 FQGNSA. This CDR3 comprises 12 residues. The CDR3 protein is CASSLWSDTQYF. DNA for the CDR3: TGTGCCAGCAGCTTATGGTCAGATACGCAGTATTTT. Variable domain in full (rest from reference TRBV7-2 and TRBJ2-3): GAGVSQSPSNKVTEKGKDVELRCDPISGHTALYWYRQSLGQGLEFLIYFQGNSAPDKSGLPSDRFSAERTGGSVSTLTIQRTQQEDSAVYLCASSLWSDTQYFGPGTRLTVL.

This chain connects TRBV7-8 to TRBJ2-1, with D tentatively TRBD1 or TRBD2 (5 bases each). V gave up 6 bases and J gave up 2 bases, with 11 bases separating them. This CDR3 is built from 14 residues. Germline values: CDR1 SGHVS, CDR2 FQNEAQ. The DNA for the CDR3 is TGTGCCAGCAGGTCCCGGGGCCCCTACAATGAGCAGTTCTTC. It translates to CASRSRGPYNEQFF. Drawing the rest from reference TRBV7-8 and TRBJ2-1, the complete variable domain is GAGVSQSPRYKVAKRGQDVALRCDPISGHVSLFWYQQALGQGPEFLTYFQNEAQLDKSGLPSDRFFAERPEGSVSTLKIQRTQQEDSAVYLCASRSRGPYNEQFFGPGTRLTVL.

V gene TRBV5-1 combines with J gene TRBJ2-5; 7 positions agree with TRBD2. The trim removed 4 bases at V and 7 bases at J, leaving 7 bases unmatched. This CDR3 comprises 13 residues. Germline CDR1 reads SGHRS; CDR2 reads YFSETQ. The DNA of the CDR3 is TGCGCCAGCAGCAGGGAGGGTGCGGTGACCCAGTACTTC. Amino acids: CASSREGAVTQYF.

This clonotype occurred a few times. CDR3 DNA: TGTGCCAGCAGCCCTAATAGTGGAATCCGAACTGAAGCTTTCTTT. Residues: CASSPNSGIRTEAFF. V and J are TRBV7-3 and TRBJ1-1; D is undetermined. CDR1 and CDR2 (germline): SGHTA, FQGTGA. The CDR3 contains 15 residues. V was clipped by 5 bases and J by 5 bases, with 18 bases between them.

The V gene is TRBV3-1, the J gene TRBJ2-1, with D maybe TRBD2 (6 bases). The ends were cut back, 0 bases at V and 8 bases at J, with 14 bases in the middle. Germline CDR1 is LGHDT and CDR2 is YNNKEL (reference sequence). The CDR3 spans 15 residues. CDR3: CASSQEGGDWDEQFF. The CDR3 region has the DNA TGTGCCAGCAGCCAAGAGGGCGGGGACTGGGATGAGCAGTTCTTC.

The rearrangement links TRBV27 to TRBJ2-2, with 7 bases lining up with TRBD1. Trimming removed 4 bases from V and 10 bases from J; junction bases left unmatched: 12. Germline CDR1 reads MNHEY; CDR2 reads SMNVEV (reference sequence). CDR3 length equals 15 residues. CDR3 residues: CASSSPMRQGMELFF. The CDR3 bases are TGTGCCAGCAGTTCCCCCATGAGACAGGGAATGGAGCTGTTTTTT.

This clonotype was seen more than once but under ten times. The gene calls are TRBV7-2 and TRBJ1-5, with D perhaps TRBD1 (5 bases). The V gene lost 5 bases and the J gene lost 7 bases, with 18 bases spanning the gap. The CDR3 consists of 15 residues. Germline CDR1 is SGHTA and CDR2 is FQGNSA. The CDR3 is CASSPTARGRQPQHF. The CDR3 DNA reads as TGTGCCAGCAGCCCAACGGCGAGGGGCAGGCAGCCCCAGCATTTT.

This clonotype was seen repeatedly, ten times or more. The chain joins TRBV3-1 to TRBJ2-5; tentative D call: TRBD1 (5 bases). Trimming stripped 4 bases from V and 0 bases from J, with 9 bases between. The CDR3 length is 14 residues. CDR1 and CDR2 from the germline V gene are LGHDT and YNNKEL (reference sequence). The chain's CDR3 is CASSPGHNQETQYF. Here the CDR3 DNA reads TGTGCCAGCAGCCCTGGACACAACCAAGAGACCCAGTACTTC.

The gene calls are TRBV27 and TRBJ1-1; tentatively, D is TRBD1 (5 bases). Between the trimmed V and J ends, which lost 3 bases and 1 base, there was a span of 21 bases. This CDR3 contains 18 residues. Germline CDR1 is MNHEY and CDR2 is SMNVEV (reference sequence). In DNA form, the CDR3 reads TGTGCCAGCAGTTTCGTACCGGGGGACCCGCTGAGGAACACTGAAGCTTTCTTT. Translation gives CASSFVPGDPLRNTEAFF.

The genes are TRBV6-5 and TRBJ2-2, with 9 nucleotides matching TRBD1. Germline CDR1 and CDR2: MNHEY and SVGAGI. CDR3 size: 16 residues. J lost 7 bases, V lost 0 bases, and 6 bases had no gene match. The CDR3 coding sequence is TGTGCCAGCAGTTACTCATTACAGGGGGCGAGCGGGGAGCTGTTTTTT. Protein product: CASSYSLQGASGELFF.

The rearrangement uses TRBV10-3 and TRBJ2-2; no reliable D call. The V gene's germline CDR1 is ENHRY and CDR2 SYGVKD. The ends were cut back, 0 bases at V and 6 bases at J, with 11 bases in the middle. CDR3 length: 15 residues. The DNA for the CDR3 is TGTGCCATCAGTGAGTCTACGGGTGTGGCCGGGGAGCTGTTTTTT. Translating it yields CAISESTGVAGELFF.

This clonotype has a handful of counts. This sequence joins TRBV12-3 or TRBV12-4 and TRBJ2-7; D might be TRBD1 (6 bases). Trimming removed 6 bases at V and 3 bases at J, with 15 bases between. This CDR3 region has 14 residues. The CDR3 reads CASRPGHLNYEQYF. The CDR3 DNA is TGTGCCAGCAGACCGGGACACCTTAACTACGAGCAGTACTTC.

The chain joins TRBV29-1 to TRBJ1-2, with 9 bases identical to TRBD1. The CDR3 is 13 residues long. The V gene end was trimmed by 4 bases and the J gene end by 3 bases; junction bases not matched to a gene: 3. Germline V gene data show CDR1 as SQVTM and CDR2 as ANQGSEA. The CDR3 region is CSVARTGDYGYTF. In nucleotides, the CDR3 is TGCAGCGTTGCCCGGACAGGGGACTATGGCTACACCTTC.

The V and J genes are TRBV20-1 and TRBJ2-5, with 7 bases identical to TRBD2. The germline gives CDR1 DFQATT, CDR2 SNEGSKA (reference sequence). V was clipped by 4 bases and J by 7 bases; unmatched bases: 3. This CDR3 has 11 amino acids. This CDR3 is CSAKTSPTQYF. The CDR3 region has the DNA TGCAGTGCTAAGACTAGCCCGACCCAGTACTTC.

The chain uses TRBV4-2 and TRBJ1-3; D unresolved. This CDR3 is 15 amino acids long. V dropped 1 base and J dropped 3 bases, with 10 bases sitting between them. Germline CDR1 is LGHNA and CDR2 is YNFKEQ. The CDR3 sequence is CASSQGLGSGNTIYF. The CDR3 DNA follows: TGTGCCAGCAGCCAAGGACTTGGGAGTGGAAACACCATATATTTT.

This clonotype was seen a handful of times. This rearrangement joins TRBV20-1 to TRBJ2-3; D ambiguous. Germline-derived CDR1 and CDR2 are DFQATT and SNEGSKA (reference sequence). This CDR3 spans 14 amino acids. V was clipped by 8 bases and J by 3 bases, with 18 bases between them. The CDR3 here is CSIRRVSGTDTQYF. CDR3 nucleotides: TGCAGTATAAGGCGTGTGAGTGGGACAGATACGCAGTATTTT.

The chain employs TRBV7-2 and TRBJ2-3; D uncertain. Germline CDR1 reads SGHTA; CDR2 reads FQGNSA. V lost 5 bases and J lost 0, with 12 bases in between. This CDR3 spans 15 amino acids. This CDR3 reads CASSRALGSTDTQYF. The CDR3 DNA reads TGTGCCAGCAGCCGCGCCCTGGGCAGCACAGATACGCAGTATTTT.